This T cell receptor beta chain was retrieved from a study of T cell responses to AZD1222 COVID-19 vaccine (dated by TCRdb to 2020 to 2023). Turning to the overall study: TCR sequencing was performed for about 250 trial participants, of whom about 200 were given two doses of AZD1222 and some 25 were given two doses of MenACWY control vaccine. Trial participants were enrolled into age subgroups of 18-55, 56-69 and 70-plus years, which contained around 140, 26 and 57 TCR-sequenced participants, respectively. What the work shows at the level of the full study, not this receptor alone: Because no day 14 peak-response samples were available, the repertoires could be characterized only after the peak T cell response. A significant rise in spike-specific TCR breadth and depth was observed after two AZD1222 doses relative to day 0 and relative to MenACWY recipients. Participants were mostly white British and included more females than males, and it was suggested by the authors that clonal diversity may have been underestimated. Vaccine-associated CD4 TCRs spanned the whole spike protein, with dominant responses in regions 160-218 and 743-854. Reportedly, close to half of the unique spike-specific TCRs recognized epitopes lying outside the regions that are mutated in the B.1.351 and B.1.1.7 variants. The 56-69-year group was small, and its depth increase did not reach significance, likely because of low power. Conclusions about previously exposed vaccinees are limited, since just a handful of AZD1222 recipients were seropositive for SARS-CoV-2 at baseline.

What the time point label conveys for this sample: about 28 days (+/-7) after the second vaccine dose. Because spike-specific TCR depth and breadth did not differ between the two schedules, AZD1222 recipients who got a second dose at roughly 4 weeks were pooled with those who got a second dose at roughly 12 weeks. The vaccinee samples were drawn from two UK trials, COV001 and COV002, one of which was a single-blind randomized controlled phase 2/3 trial testing AZD1222 (ChAdOx1 nCoV-19) in healthy adults. Trial participant PBMC samples were collected at day 0 and day 28 after the second dose for TCRbeta chain sequencing. Clipping removes 4 bases from V and 5 bases from J, with 12 as the unmatched junction base count. Counted from cysteine to phenylalanine, this CDR3 has 15 amino acids. Only the CDR3 region is kept as DNA, spanning 45 bases read in frame from base 1. CDR1 and CDR2 were assigned from the germline V gene as SGHRS and YFSETQ.

This clone has just one count. Its antigen is not yet known. No base quality values were provided; no much bigger clone lies one nucleotide off. The CDR3 regions of human TCRbeta chains were subjected to immunosequencing. Processing in the source paper ran as follows. TCRs in the repertoires were compared against a reference library of SARS-CoV-2-specific TCRs that had been generated with the MIRA antigen-specificity platform. Breadth meant the fraction of unique TCRs that were SARS-CoV-2-associated, whereas depth meant the fraction of total T cells that were SARS-CoV-2-associated. Using the MIRA data, every spike-specific TCR was mapped to the spike region that the TCR reacted to and assigned to either a CD4 or a CD8 class. Log10-transformed breadth and depth values were compared by one-way ANOVA with Sidak's multiple comparisons tests. The source is immuneACCESS, and TCRdb retained only in-frame sequences with V and J called. Part of the clones is not carried over; for the studies checked, unresolved V genes explain less than half of this, and the remainder is unexplained. Clone size and the V and J calls come from that table; the DNA yielded D and trimming. Present in this sample are tens of thousands of clones, around 90% of which were seen just once. In total, the top ten clones hold 1.3% of the sample.

Sequenced material: peripheral blood, taken 28 days after the second AZD1222 dose. The sequence was collected from an adult who received the AZD1222 COVID-19 vaccine. The sequence joins TRBV5-1 to TRBJ2-7, with 7 bases aligning to TRBD1. The nucleotide sequence is TGCGCCAGCAGCCCTCCCACGGGGACAGAGAACGAGCAGTACTTC. This codes for CASSPPTGTENEQYF. The CDR3 plus the reference TRBV5-1 and TRBJ2-7 genes for the other parts give the full variable domain: KAGVTQTPRYLIKTRGQQVTLSCSPISGHRSVSWYQQTPGQGLQFLFEYFSETQRNKGNFPGRFSGRQFSNSRSEMNVSTLELGDSALYLCASSPPTGTENEQYFGPGTRLTVT.